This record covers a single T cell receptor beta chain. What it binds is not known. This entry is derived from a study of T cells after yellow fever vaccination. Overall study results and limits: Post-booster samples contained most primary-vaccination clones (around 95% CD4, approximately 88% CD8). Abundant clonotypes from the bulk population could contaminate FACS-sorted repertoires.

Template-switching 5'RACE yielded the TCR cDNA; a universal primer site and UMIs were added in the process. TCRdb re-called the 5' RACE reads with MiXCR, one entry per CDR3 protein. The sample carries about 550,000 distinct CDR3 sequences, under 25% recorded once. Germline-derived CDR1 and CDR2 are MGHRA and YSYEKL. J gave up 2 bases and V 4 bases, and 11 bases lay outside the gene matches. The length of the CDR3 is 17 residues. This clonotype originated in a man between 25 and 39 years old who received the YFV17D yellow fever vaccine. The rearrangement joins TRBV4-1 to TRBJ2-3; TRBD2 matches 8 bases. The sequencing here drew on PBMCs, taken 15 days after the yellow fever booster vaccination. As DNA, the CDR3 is TGCGCCAGCAGCCCCTACGGGGCTAGCGGGTTCACAGATACGCAGTATTTT. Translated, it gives CASSPYGASGFTDTQYF.